These T cell receptor beta chains were read from a single sample in a study of regulatory T cells in long-lasting Graves disease. Using its own MiXCR run on the multiplex PCR reads, TCRdb lists one record per CDR3 protein. The sample lists approximately 230,000 distinct CDR3 sequences; 18% were seen once. Specimen: peripheral blood mononuclear cells (PBMCs), collected at new diagnosis, from a patient treated with antithyroid drugs. The receptor source for this set is a female donor with Graves disease. Both conserved end residues are part of each CDR3. Fields, in order: V gene, J gene, clone size, D gene, CDR3 DNA, CDR3 protein. A D gene is named only where the DNA matches it firmly. Not all rows give a size; the values are once, few, many and, for expanded clones, a class.

V: TRBV7-3; J: TRBJ2-7; size: many; D: .; DNA: TGTGCCAGCAGCTTAACGGGGGCGGGAGTGGGCTACGAGCAGTACTTC; CDR3: CASSLTGAGVGYEQYF
V: TRBV27; J: TRBJ2-1; size: many; D: TRBD2; DNA: TGTGCCAGCAGAAACCTAGCGGGAGCCCCCAATGAGCAGTTCTTC; CDR3: CASRNLAGAPNEQFF
V: TRBV2; J: TRBJ1-2; size: many; D: TRBD1; DNA: TGTGCCAGCAGTGTGGGACAGGATGGCTACACCTTC; CDR3: CASSVGQDGYTF
V: TRBV6-1; J: TRBJ2-5; size: many; D: TRBD2; DNA: TGTGCCAGCACCCACCATAGCGGGAGGGGTTCAGAGACCCAGTACTTC; CDR3: CASTHHSGRGSETQYF
V: TRBV7-2; J: TRBJ2-7; size: .; D: .; DNA: TGTGCCAGCAGCTTAGACGGTCTCGGGTACGAGCAGTACTTC; CDR3: CASSLDGLGYEQYF
V: TRBV24-1; J: TRBJ2-3; size: few; D: TRBD1; DNA: TGTGCCACCAGTGACTTGGGGACAGGCAGGAGTTTCGCAGATACGCAGTATTTT; CDR3: CATSDLGTGRSFADTQYF
V: TRBV7-9; J: TRBJ1-2; size: few; D: .; DNA: TGTGCCAGCAGCTTAGACAGGGTTACCGATGGCTACACCTTC; CDR3: CASSLDRVTDGYTF
V: TRBV7-2; J: TRBJ1-2; size: many; D: .; DNA: TGTGCCAGCAGCTTAGTCGACAGCTATGGCTACACCTTC; CDR3: CASSLVDSYGYTF
V: TRBV2; J: TRBJ2-3; size: many; D: TRBD2; DNA: TGTGCCAGCAGACCGGGACTACTTCCAGATACGCAGTATTTT; CDR3: CASRPGLLPDTQYF
V: TRBV28; J: TRBJ2-7; size: many; D: TRBD2; DNA: TGTGCCAGCAGTTTGTCGCTAGCGGGAACCTACGAGCAGTACTTC; CDR3: CASSLSLAGTYEQYF
V: TRBV6-2/TRBV6-3; J: TRBJ1-5; size: few; D: .; DNA: TGTGCCAGCAGTTATCGGTATAGCAATCAGCCCCAGCATTTT; CDR3: CASSYRYSNQPQHF
V: TRBV4-3; J: TRBJ2-3; size: few; D: TRBD2; DNA: TGCGCCAGCAGCAGCGGACTAGCGGGCTTCCTTAGCACAGATACGCAGTATTTT; CDR3: CASSSGLAGFLSTDTQYF
V: TRBV3-1; J: TRBJ1-2; size: many; D: .; DNA: TGTGCCAGCAGCCAAGCCTGGGTGGAACACGGCTATGGCTACACCTTC; CDR3: CASSQAWVEHGYGYTF
V: TRBV20-1; J: TRBJ1-5; size: .; D: .; DNA: TGCAGTGCCAAGACAAGATTCAATCAGCCCCAGCATTTT; CDR3: CSAKTRFNQPQHF
V: TRBV6-1; J: TRBJ1-5; size: many; D: TRBD1; DNA: TGTGCCAGCAGCTTGACAGGGATTCTCAATCAGCCCCAGCATTTT; CDR3: CASSLTGILNQPQHF
V: TRBV7-2; J: TRBJ2-2; size: many; D: .; DNA: TGTGCCAGCAGCTTGGGAAACACCGGGGAGCTGTTTTTT; CDR3: CASSLGNTGELFF
V: TRBV9; J: TRBJ2-1; size: .; D: TRBD2; DNA: TGTGCCAGCAGCGTAGAGGGGACTAGCGGGGAGGGTGAGCAGTTCTTC; CDR3: CASSVEGTSGEGEQFF
V: TRBV5-6; J: TRBJ2-2; size: many; D: TRBD2; DNA: TGTGCCAGCAGCCTGCGCACCGGGACTAGTGGCACCGGGGAGCTGTTTTTT; CDR3: CASSLRTGTSGTGELFF
V: TRBV7-9; J: TRBJ2-7; size: many; D: .; DNA: TGTGCCAGCAGCCCTGGTTCGGCAGGTACCTACGAGCAGTACTTC; CDR3: CASSPGSAGTYEQYF
V: TRBV18; J: TRBJ1-2; size: many; D: .; DNA: TGTGCCAGCTCACCGCCGGTGGACAAGGTGATCTTC; CDR3: CASSPPVDKVIF
V: TRBV20-1; J: TRBJ1-2; size: .; D: .; DNA: TGCAGTGCTAGTTACTATGGCTACATCTTC; CDR3: CSASYYGYIF
V: TRBV3-1; J: TRBJ2-7; size: many; D: TRBD2; DNA: TGTGCCAGCAGCCAGCTAGCGGGAGGGAACGAGCAGTACTTC; CDR3: CASSQLAGGNEQYF
V: TRBV11-3; J: TRBJ1-1; size: many; D: .; DNA: TGTGCCAGCAGCTTAGAGACCTTCACTGAAGCTTTCTTT; CDR3: CASSLETFTEAFF
V: TRBV28; J: TRBJ1-2; size: many; D: .; DNA: TGTGCCAGCAGTTTATTCGGGACACCAAACTATGGCTACACCTTC; CDR3: CASSLFGTPNYGYTF
V: TRBV10-2; J: TRBJ2-1; size: many; D: TRBD2; DNA: TGCGCCAGCAGTGGGCCGTCTAGCGGGAGAGGGAATGAGCAGTTCTTC; CDR3: CASSGPSSGRGNEQFF
V: TRBV4-1; J: TRBJ2-5; size: .; D: .; DNA: TGCGCCAGCAGCCACGATGACGGCCAGCAAGAGACCCAGTACTTC; CDR3: CASSHDDGQQETQYF
V: TRBV11-2; J: TRBJ2-7; size: .; D: TRBD2; DNA: TGTGCCAGCAGCTTACGGAAGGTTACTAGCGGGAGGGCCGGGTACGAGCAGTACTTC; CDR3: CASSLRKVTSGRAGYEQYF
V: TRBV7-9; J: TRBJ2-3; size: many; D: TRBD2; DNA: TGTGCCAGCAGCCAAGCGGGAGGTGGTGCAGATACGCAGTATTTT; CDR3: CASSQAGGGADTQYF
V: TRBV11-2; J: TRBJ1-6; size: many; D: .; DNA: TGTGCCAGCAGCTTAGATTGGGGGCCAGAGTCACCCCTCCACTTT; CDR3: CASSLDWGPESPLHF
V: TRBV18; J: TRBJ2-2; size: many; D: .; DNA: TGTGCCAGCTCGCCTACGGGCAACCCGAACACCGGGGAGCTGTTTTTT; CDR3: CASSPTGNPNTGELFF
V: TRBV20-1; J: TRBJ1-1; size: once; D: TRBD1; DNA: TGCAGTGCCGCCCCTGGACAGGAAAGTTTCAACACTGAAGCTTTCTTT; CDR3: CSAAPGQESFNTEAFF
V: TRBV11-3; J: TRBJ2-3; size: .; D: TRBD1; DNA: TGTGCCAGCAGTTTAGGACAGGTTCTGAGCACAGATACGCAGTATTTT; CDR3: CASSLGQVLSTDTQYF
V: TRBV7-3; J: TRBJ1-2; size: few; D: .; DNA: TGTGCCAGCAGCTTTCATGGGGGAGAAAACTATGGCTACACCTTC; CDR3: CASSFHGGENYGYTF
V: TRBV7-2; J: TRBJ2-7; size: many; D: .; DNA: TGTGCCAGCACCGACGGACGGAACAAACAGTACTTC; CDR3: CASTDGRNKQYF
V: TRBV12-3/TRBV12-4; J: TRBJ2-7; size: .; D: .; DNA: TGTGCCAGCAGTCCCGGACTGAACTACGAGCAGTACTTC; CDR3: CASSPGLNYEQYF
V: TRBV19; J: TRBJ2-1; size: many; D: TRBD2; DNA: TGTGCCAGTAGTATAGGGACTAGCGGCAATGAGCAGTTCTTC; CDR3: CASSIGTSGNEQFF
V: TRBV6-5; J: TRBJ1-5; size: many; D: .; DNA: TGTGCCAGCAGTTACTCGGGGGATAGCAATCAGCCCCAGCATTTT; CDR3: CASSYSGDSNQPQHF
V: TRBV12-3/TRBV12-4; J: TRBJ2-1; size: many; D: TRBD1; DNA: TGTGCCAGCAGTTCGGGGACAGGGCTCTACAATGAGCAGTTCTTC; CDR3: CASSSGTGLYNEQFF
V: TRBV20-1; J: TRBJ2-1; size: many; D: TRBD2; DNA: TGCAGTGCTACCCTGACTAGCGGGAGGGCTAATGAGCAGTTCTTC; CDR3: CSATLTSGRANEQFF
V: TRBV20-1; J: TRBJ2-1; size: .; D: TRBD2; DNA: TGCAGTGCTAGAAGCTGGCGGGAGGGCCAGGGGGAGCAGTTCTTC; CDR3: CSARSWREGQGEQFF
V: TRBV6-1; J: TRBJ1-4; size: many; D: .; DNA: TGTGCCAGCAGTCAAAGGACAGCCGAAAAACTGTTTTTT; CDR3: CASSQRTAEKLFF
V: TRBV28; J: TRBJ1-4; size: many; D: .; DNA: TGTGCCAGCAGCATTGGGGGAGGGGCCGCCTCGAATGAAAAACTGTTTTTT; CDR3: CASSIGGGAASNEKLFF
V: TRBV18; J: TRBJ2-3; size: many; D: .; DNA: TGTGCCAGCTCCCCGGGGTCAGGAGATACGCAGTATTTT; CDR3: CASSPGSGDTQYF
V: TRBV3-1; J: TRBJ2-3; size: many; D: .; DNA: TGTGCCAGCAGCCAAGAGTCCTCCGAAGATACGCAGTATTTT; CDR3: CASSQESSEDTQYF
V: TRBV11-3; J: TRBJ1-1; size: many; D: .; DNA: TGTGCCAGCAGCTTAGGGGTAGGCGGGAGTGAAGCTTTCTTT; CDR3: CASSLGVGGSEAFF
V: TRBV20-1; J: TRBJ2-3; size: many; D: TRBD2; DNA: TGCAGTGCTATGCTAGCGGTCGGGGGCACAGATACGCAGTATTTT; CDR3: CSAMLAVGGTDTQYF
V: TRBV19; J: TRBJ2-1; size: .; D: .; DNA: TGTGCCAGTAGTGGAACGTACAGGGAGGGCTTCTACAATGAGCAGTTCTTC; CDR3: CASSGTYREGFYNEQFF
V: TRBV4-2; J: TRBJ2-1; size: .; D: .; DNA: TGTGCCAGCAGCCCAGGTCAGGCGGATTCATCGAGCGGCTTCTTC; CDR3: CASSPGQADSSSGFF
V: TRBV24-1; J: TRBJ2-2; size: many; D: TRBD1; DNA: TGTGCCACCAGTGATGGGACAGGGATTTTCGGTGTCGCCGGGGAGCTGTTTTTT; CDR3: CATSDGTGIFGVAGELFF
V: TRBV7-2; J: TRBJ2-1; size: .; D: .; DNA: TGTGCCAGCAGTTCCACGGCCTCTTGGGTATGGTTCTTC; CDR3: CASSSTASWVWFF
V: TRBV5-6; J: TRBJ1-1; size: few; D: .; DNA: TGTGCCAGCAGCTTGGGGGCGAGAGGGAACACTGAAGCTTTCTTT; CDR3: CASSLGARGNTEAFF
V: TRBV6-1; J: TRBJ2-2; size: many; D: TRBD2; DNA: TGTGCCAGCAGGATGAGACTAGCGGGAGCTGTTGACGGGGAGCTGTTTTTT; CDR3: CASRMRLAGAVDGELFF
V: TRBV19; J: TRBJ2-7; size: many; D: TRBD2; DNA: TGTGCCAGTAGTATAGATATCTTTTTGGGGGGAGGGCCTGAGGAGCAGTACTTC; CDR3: CASSIDIFLGGGPEEQYF
V: TRBV29-1; J: TRBJ1-3; size: many; D: .; DNA: TGCAGCGTCCCCGGGACTGGAAACACCATATATTTT; CDR3: CSVPGTGNTIYF
V: TRBV7-2; J: TRBJ2-7; size: many; D: .; DNA: TGTGCCAGCAGCTCACCCCGGGACTCCACCTACGAGCAGTACTTC; CDR3: CASSSPRDSTYEQYF
V: TRBV9; J: TRBJ2-3; size: many; D: .; DNA: TGTGCCAGCAGCGGACTAGACTTAGCAGATACGCAGTATTTT; CDR3: CASSGLDLADTQYF
V: TRBV7-2; J: TRBJ1-2; size: many; D: .; DNA: TGTGCCAGCAGCTTAGATTCGGGGGGCGCCGGCTATGGCTACACCTTC; CDR3: CASSLDSGGAGYGYTF
V: TRBV4-1; J: TRBJ1-5; size: many; D: .; DNA: TGCGCCAGCAGCCAGACGGGGCCACGGCAGCCCCAGCATTTT; CDR3: CASSQTGPRQPQHF
V: TRBV7-2; J: TRBJ2-1; size: .; D: .; DNA: TGTGCCAGCAGCTTACTTCAGGTCACTGAGCAGTTCTTC; CDR3: CASSLLQVTEQFF
V: TRBV10-3; J: TRBJ2-5; size: many; D: TRBD2; DNA: TGTGCCATCAGGGAAAGCGGGAGGGCCAGAGAGACCCAGTACTTC; CDR3: CAIRESGRARETQYF